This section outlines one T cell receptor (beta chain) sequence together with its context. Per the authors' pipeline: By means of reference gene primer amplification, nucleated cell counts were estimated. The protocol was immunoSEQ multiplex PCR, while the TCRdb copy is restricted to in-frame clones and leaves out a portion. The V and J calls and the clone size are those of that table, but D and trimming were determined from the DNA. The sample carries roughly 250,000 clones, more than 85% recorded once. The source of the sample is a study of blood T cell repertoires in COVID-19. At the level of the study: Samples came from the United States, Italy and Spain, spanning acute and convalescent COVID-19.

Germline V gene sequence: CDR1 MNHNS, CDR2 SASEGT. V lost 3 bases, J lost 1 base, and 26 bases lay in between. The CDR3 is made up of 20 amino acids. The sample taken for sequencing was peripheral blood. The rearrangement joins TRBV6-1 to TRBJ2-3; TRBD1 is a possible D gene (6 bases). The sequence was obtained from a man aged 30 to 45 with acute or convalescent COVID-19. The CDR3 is CASSDYGQSFGTRRTDTQYF. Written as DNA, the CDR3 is TGTGCCAGCAGTGACTACGGACAGTCATTCGGGACGAGGCGCACAGATACGCAGTATTTT.